Below, one TCR beta chain is given with its context. Its specificity is not known. The data were obtained in a study of cytomegalovirus exposure and HLA in healthy donors. General study points: For cytomegalovirus status, the classifier reportedly gave diagnoses with high specificity and sensitivity.

With 60 Vbeta and 13 Jbeta primers, the PCR was carried out. Profiling relied on immunoSEQ multiplex PCR, and the TCRdb table lists in-frame clones only, not all of them. The sample has roughly 140,000 clones; about 64% are singletons. The TCR originated in a woman in her 30s in good health and CMV-seropositive. What was sequenced was PBMCs.

CDR3 coding DNA: TGTGCCAGTAGTAGTACTAGCGGTAGCTCCTACAATGAGCAGTTCTTC. It is translated as CASSSTSGSSYNEQFF. This chain connects TRBV19 to TRBJ2-1; 8 bases align to TRBD2. The germline V gene encodes CDR1 LNHDA and CDR2 SQIVND (reference sequence). Trimming cost V 4 bases and J 0 bases; bases outside gene matches: 5. CDR3 length equals 16 residues.